This T cell receptor (beta chain) was identified in a study of blood T cell repertoires in COVID-19 (dated by TCRdb to between 2020 and 2021). The study in broad terms: Samples from collaborators originated in the United States, Italy and Spain and spanned both the acute and convalescent phases of COVID-19. The material from the prospective study consisted of cDNA or gDNA derived from T cells, B-cell-depleted T cells, or PBMCs. Subjects who had been exposed to COVID-19, were actively infected with it, or had recovered from it provided the deeply sampled blood TCRbeta repertoires that made up the dataset. The repertoires were released in a freely available public database intended as a resource for research on the immune response to SARS-CoV-2. The samples were drawn from two sources: the first 160 participants of the ongoing ImmuneRACE study, and 1,254 subjects contributed by 6 global collaborators. Sample metadata almost always included a de-identified subject ID, COVID-19 status, age in years and sex. HLA class I and class II types, where available, came from metadata supplied by the sample provider rather than from assay-based typing. Study-wide findings and limitations: The quantity of clinical and demographic metadata differed by source and by participant and was supplied without curation.

The germline V gene encodes CDR1 SGHDN and CDR2 FVKESK. From the cysteine through the phenylalanine, the CDR3 covers 13 amino acids. The entry retains the CDR3 DNA only, 39 bases that are in frame from base 1. V lost 5 bases and J lost 1 base; the stretch between them is 8 bases long. Regarding this clone: Its target antigen remains unknown. Nothing much larger sits one base from this clone, and base qualities are not available.

Each collaborating institution followed its own protocols to collect whole blood in K2EDTA tubes. For TCRbeta analysis, collaborators shipped samples in one of three forms: frozen whole blood, isolated PBMCs, or DNA extracted from either of those sample types. TCRbeta CDR3 regions were amplified from genomic DNA by means of the immunoSEQ Assay, a bias-controlled multiplex PCR. The authors processed their data as follows. Nucleated cell counts per sample were estimated from amplification of reference gene primers within the assay. Sequence reads were collapsed and filtered to measure the absolute abundance of every unique TCRbeta CDR3 rearrangement. For each sample, productive Simpson clonality was calculated by taking the square root of Simpson's diversity index across productive rearrangements. Entries here come from immuneACCESS through TCRdb and include only in-frame sequences with V and J called. Some clones fail to appear in such tables; in the studies checked, an unresolved V gene covers under half of the shortfall, and the cause of the remainder is unknown. V and J calls and clone size are those listed in that table; D and trimming were worked out from the DNA. The sample table contains approximately 99,000 clones; only one count was recorded for approximately 70% of them. Roughly 2% of the sample lies in the top ten.

This receptor chain uses TRBV14 and TRBJ1-1, with an unclear D gene assignment. The specimen was peripheral blood. The receptor was derived from a woman aged 40 to 50 with acute or convalescent COVID-19. The bases read TGTGCCAGCAGCGGACGGGGGAACACTGAAGCTTTCTTT. This codes for CASSGRGNTEAFF.